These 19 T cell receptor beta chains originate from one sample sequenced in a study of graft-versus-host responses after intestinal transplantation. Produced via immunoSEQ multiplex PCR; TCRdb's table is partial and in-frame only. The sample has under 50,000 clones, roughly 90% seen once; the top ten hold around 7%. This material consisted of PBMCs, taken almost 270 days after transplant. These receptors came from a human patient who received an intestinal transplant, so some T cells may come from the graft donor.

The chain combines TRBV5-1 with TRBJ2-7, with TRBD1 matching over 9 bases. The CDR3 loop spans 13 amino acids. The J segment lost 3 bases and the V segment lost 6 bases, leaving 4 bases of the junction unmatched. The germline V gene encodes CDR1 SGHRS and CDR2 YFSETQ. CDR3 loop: CASNLGQGYEQYF. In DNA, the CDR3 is TGCGCCAGCAACCTGGGACAGGGCTACGAGCAGTACTTC.

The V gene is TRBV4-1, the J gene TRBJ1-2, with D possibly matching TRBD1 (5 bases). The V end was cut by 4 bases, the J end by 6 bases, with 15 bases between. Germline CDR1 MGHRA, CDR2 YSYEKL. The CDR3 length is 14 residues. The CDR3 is CASSLPGEGNGYTF. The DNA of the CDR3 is TGCGCCAGCAGCCTACCGGGGGAGGGGAATGGCTACACCTTC.

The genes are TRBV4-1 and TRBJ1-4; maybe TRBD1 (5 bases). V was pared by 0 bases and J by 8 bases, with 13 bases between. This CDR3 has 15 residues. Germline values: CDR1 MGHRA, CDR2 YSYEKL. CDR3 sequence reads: CASSQEVGTREKLFF. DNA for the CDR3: TGCGCCAGCAGCCAAGAAGTCGGGACCCGCGAAAAACTGTTTTTT.

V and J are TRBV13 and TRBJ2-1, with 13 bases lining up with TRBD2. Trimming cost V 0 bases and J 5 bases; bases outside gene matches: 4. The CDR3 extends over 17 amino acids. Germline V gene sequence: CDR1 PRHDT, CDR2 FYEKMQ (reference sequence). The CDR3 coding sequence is TGTGCCAGCAGCTTAGGGACTAGCGGGGGGACCCACAATGAGCAGTTCTTC. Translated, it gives CASSLGTSGGTHNEQFF.

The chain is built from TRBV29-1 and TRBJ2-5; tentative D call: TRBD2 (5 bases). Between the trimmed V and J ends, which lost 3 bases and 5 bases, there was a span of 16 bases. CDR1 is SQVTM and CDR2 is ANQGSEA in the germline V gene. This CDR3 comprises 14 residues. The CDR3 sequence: CSVDSGLVRETQYF. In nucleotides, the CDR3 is TGCAGCGTTGATAGTGGACTCGTTCGGGAGACCCAGTACTTC.

The CDR3 bases are TGTGCCAGAAGCGCGGGACAGGGGGTCTACGAGCAGTACTTC. Its protein is CARSAGQGVYEQYF. V gene TRBV5-3 combines with J gene TRBJ2-7; the match to TRBD1 covers 11 bases. TRBV5-3 is an ORF; its function is uncertain. The CDR3 loop spans 14 amino acids. J gave up 3 bases and V 4 bases, and 3 bases lay outside the gene matches.

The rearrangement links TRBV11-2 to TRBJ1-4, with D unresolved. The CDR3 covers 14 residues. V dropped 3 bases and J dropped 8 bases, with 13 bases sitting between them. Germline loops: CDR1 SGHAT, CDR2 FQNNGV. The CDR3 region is CASSLDYSAEKLFF. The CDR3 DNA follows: TGTGCCAGCAGCTTGGATTACAGCGCCGAAAAACTGTTTTTT.

The CDR3 here is CASSQSPSHQETQYF. DNA for the CDR3: TGTGCCAGCAGCCAATCCCCCAGCCACCAAGAGACCCAGTACTTC. V is TRBV4-2 and J is TRBJ2-5; D unresolved. The CDR3 contains 15 residues. V lost 2 bases to trimming and J lost 0 bases, with 10 bases between them. Germline values: CDR1 LGHNA, CDR2 YNFKEQ.

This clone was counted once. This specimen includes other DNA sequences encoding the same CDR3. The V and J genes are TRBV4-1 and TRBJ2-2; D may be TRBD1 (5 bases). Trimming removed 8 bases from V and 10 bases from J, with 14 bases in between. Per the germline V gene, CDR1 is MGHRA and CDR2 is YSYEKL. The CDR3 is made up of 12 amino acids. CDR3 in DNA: TGCGCCAGCGGCCTAGGGGCCGCGGAGCTGTTTTTT. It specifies CASGLGAAELFF.

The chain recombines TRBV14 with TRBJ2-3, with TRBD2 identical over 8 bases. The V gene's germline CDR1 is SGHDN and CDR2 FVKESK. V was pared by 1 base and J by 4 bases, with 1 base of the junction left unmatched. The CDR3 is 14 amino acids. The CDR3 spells CASSQAGGPDTQYF. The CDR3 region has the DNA TGTGCCAGCAGCCAAGCGGGGGGGCCAGATACGCAGTATTTT.

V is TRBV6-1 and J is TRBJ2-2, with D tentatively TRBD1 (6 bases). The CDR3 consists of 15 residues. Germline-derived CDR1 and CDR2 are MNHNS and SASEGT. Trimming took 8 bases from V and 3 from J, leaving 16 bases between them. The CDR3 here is CASLHADSYTGELFF. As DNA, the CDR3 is TGTGCCAGCCTTCACGCGGACAGTTACACCGGGGAGCTGTTTTTT.

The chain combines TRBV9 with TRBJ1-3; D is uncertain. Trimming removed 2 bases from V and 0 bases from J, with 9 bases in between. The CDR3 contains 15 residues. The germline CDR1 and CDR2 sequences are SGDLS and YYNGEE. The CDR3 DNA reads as TGTGCCAGCAGCGTGCAGGCAGACTCTGGAAACACCATATATTTT. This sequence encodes CASSVQADSGNTIYF.

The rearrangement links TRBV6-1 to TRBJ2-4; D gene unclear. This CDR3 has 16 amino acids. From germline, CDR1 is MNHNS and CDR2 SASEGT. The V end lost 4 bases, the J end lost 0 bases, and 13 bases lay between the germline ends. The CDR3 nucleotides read TGTGCCAGCAGTGGGGTACAACCTCTAGCCAAAAACATTCAGTACTTC. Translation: CASSGVQPLAKNIQYF.

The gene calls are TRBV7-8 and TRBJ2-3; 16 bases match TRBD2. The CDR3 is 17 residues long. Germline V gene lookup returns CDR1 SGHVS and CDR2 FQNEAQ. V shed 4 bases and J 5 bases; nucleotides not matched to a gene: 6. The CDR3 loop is CASSSGTSGGAIDTQYF. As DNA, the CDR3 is TGTGCCAGCAGCTCCGGGACTAGCGGGGGGGCAATAGATACGCAGTATTTT.

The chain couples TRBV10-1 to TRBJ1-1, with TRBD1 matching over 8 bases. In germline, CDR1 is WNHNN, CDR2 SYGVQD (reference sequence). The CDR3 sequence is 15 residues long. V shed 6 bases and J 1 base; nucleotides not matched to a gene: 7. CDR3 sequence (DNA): TGCGCCAGCAGCGAAACCGGGACAGGGAACACTGAAGCTTTCTTT. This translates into CASSETGTGNTEAFF.

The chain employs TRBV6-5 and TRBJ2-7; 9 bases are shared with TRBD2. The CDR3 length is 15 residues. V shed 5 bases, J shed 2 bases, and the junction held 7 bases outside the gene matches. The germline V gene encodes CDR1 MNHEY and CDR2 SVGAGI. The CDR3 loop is CASSLRRGGPYEQYF. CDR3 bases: TGTGCCAGCAGTCTAAGGCGGGGGGGCCCCTACGAGCAGTACTTC.

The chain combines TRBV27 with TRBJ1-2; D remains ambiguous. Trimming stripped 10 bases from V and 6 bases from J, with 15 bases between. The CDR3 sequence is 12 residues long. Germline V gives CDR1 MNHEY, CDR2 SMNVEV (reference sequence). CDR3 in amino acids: CATLGIPNGYTF. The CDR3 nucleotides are TGTGCCACCCTGGGGATCCCGAATGGCTACACCTTC.

CDR3 region: CASSELEGLAPPDTQYF. As DNA, the CDR3 is TGTGCCAGCAGTGAACTCGAAGGACTAGCTCCGCCAGATACGCAGTATTTT. The V and J genes are TRBV6-1 and TRBJ2-3; TRBD2 matches at 8 bases. V dropped 2 bases and J dropped 4; count of bases not matched to a gene: 11. Germline assignment: CDR1 MNHNS and CDR2 SASEGT. The CDR3 has 17 residues.

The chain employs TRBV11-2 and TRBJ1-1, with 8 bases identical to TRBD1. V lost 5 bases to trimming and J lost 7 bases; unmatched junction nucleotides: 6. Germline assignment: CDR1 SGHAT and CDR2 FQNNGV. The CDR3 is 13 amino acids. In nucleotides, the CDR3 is TGTGCCAGCAGCCCCCAGGGGGCCGGTGAAGCTTTCTTT. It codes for CASSPQGAGEAFF.